Below, 32 T cell receptor beta chains from the same sample are listed, as sequenced in a study of T cell responses to AZD1222 COVID-19 vaccine. Repertoires were generated with immunoSEQ multiplex PCR, while TCRdb's copy carries only in-frame clones and drops some. Of around 130,000 clones listed, 85% to 90% were seen once; the top ten hold 10% to 15%. Source: peripheral blood, taken on day 0 of AZD1222 vaccination. These TCRs come from an adult in good health.

The J gene is TRBJ2-2, the V gene TRBV7-7, with a tentative D call TRBD1 (5 bases). CDR1 and CDR2 from the germline V gene are SSHAT and FNYEAQ (reference sequence). Trimming removed 3 bases at V and 0 bases at J, with 11 bases between. The CDR3 totals 16 residues. CDR3 residues: CASSLSAGSNTGELFF. In nucleotides, the CDR3 is TGTGCCAGCAGCTTGTCGGCAGGGTCGAACACCGGGGAGCTGTTTTTT.

Only one count was recorded for this clone. V is TRBV9 and J is TRBJ1-2, with D possibly TRBD1 on 5 matching bases. CDR1 and CDR2 (germline): SGDLS, YYNGEE. Trimming took off 4 bases at V and 2 bases at J, with 12 bases between the two ends. This CDR3 has 14 residues. The CDR3 spells CASSTRDGNYGYTF. DNA for the CDR3: TGTGCCAGCAGCACGCGGGACGGAAACTATGGCTACACCTTC.

This clone was found once. The chain uses TRBV4-1 and TRBJ1-1; D call uncertain. CDR3 size: 15 residues. Trimming cost V 1 base and J 5 bases, with 14 bases left between them. From germline, CDR1 is MGHRA and CDR2 YSYEKL. CDR3 residues: CASSQGWAAGTEAFF. CDR3 coding DNA: TGCGCCAGCAGCCAAGGGTGGGCGGCCGGGACTGAAGCTTTCTTT.

To note about this clone: Other DNA sequences in this sample translate to the same CDR3. The rearrangement links TRBV27 to TRBJ1-2; D unclear. V lost 3 bases to trimming and J lost 2 bases, with 10 bases between them. The CDR3 covers 14 residues. CDR1 and CDR2 (germline): MNHEY, SMNVEV (reference sequence). CDR3 loop: CASSFNGGNYGYTF. Here the CDR3 DNA reads TGTGCCAGCAGTTTTAACGGTGGGAACTATGGCTACACCTTC.

This rearrangement joins TRBV7-8 to TRBJ2-7, with no clear D. Germline V lookup: CDR1 SGHVS, CDR2 FQNEAQ. CDR3 length: 16 residues. V was pared by 1 base and J by 3 bases, with 16 bases between. The CDR3: CASSLVRLGENYEQYF. CDR3 sequence (DNA): TGTGCCAGCAGCTTAGTAAGGTTAGGCGAAAACTACGAGCAGTACTTC.

This chain joins TRBV4-1 and TRBJ1-1; 9 bases align to TRBD1. Germline trimming cut 6 bases from V and 6 bases from J; bases unmatched to any gene: 5. The V gene's germline CDR1 is MGHRA and CDR2 YSYEKL. There are 13 residues in the CDR3. CDR3 region: CASRGTGMAEAFF. Written as DNA, the CDR3 is TGCGCCAGCAGAGGGACAGGGATGGCTGAAGCTTTCTTT.

CDR3 residues: CASSPGSDIQYF. In DNA, the CDR3 is TGTGCCAGTAGTCCCGGGAGTGACATTCAGTACTTC. This chain uses TRBV19 with TRBJ2-4, with D perhaps matching TRBD2 (6 bases). This CDR3 has 12 amino acids. The V end lost 5 bases, the J end lost 8 bases, and 10 bases lay between the germline ends. Germline values: CDR1 LNHDA, CDR2 SQIVND (reference sequence).

V and J are TRBV2 and TRBJ1-6; 7 nucleotides agree with TRBD1. This CDR3 has 16 amino acids. Germline CDR1 is SNHLY and CDR2 is FYNNEI. The ends lost 5 bases at V and 7 bases at J; junction bases unmatched: 11. The CDR3 DNA reads TGTGCCAGCAGTTCCTCGTTAACAGGGGTAAATTCACCCCTCCACTTT. Its protein is CASSSSLTGVNSPLHF.

This chain joins TRBV3-1 (or the pseudogene TRBV3-2) and TRBJ2-5; D remains ambiguous. The germline CDR1 and CDR2 sequences are LGHDT and YNNKEL (reference sequence). The CDR3 totals 14 residues. The germline V and J ends were trimmed by 5 bases and 2 bases, with 12 bases remaining between them. The CDR3 is CASSRSRVQETQYF. In nucleotides, the CDR3 is TGTGCCAGCAGCAGGAGTAGGGTACAAGAGACCCAGTACTTC.

The chain recombines TRBV5-1 with TRBJ2-3; 7 nucleotides match TRBD2. After removal of 4 bases from V and 2 bases from J, the junction contained 16 bases not matched to a gene. The CDR3 length is 18 residues. Germline V gene lookup returns CDR1 SGHRS and CDR2 YFSETQ. CDR3 sequence reads: CASSVGAEAGWVTDTQYF. CDR3 sequence (DNA): TGCGCCAGCAGCGTTGGGGCGGAAGCGGGATGGGTCACAGATACGCAGTATTTT. Using reference TRBV5-1 and TRBJ2-3 for the parts outside the CDR3, the full variable domain is KAGVTQTPRYLIKTRGQQVTLSCSPISGHRSVSWYQQTPGQGLQFLFEYFSETQRNKGNFPGRFSGRQFSNSRSEMNVSTLELGDSALYLCASSVGAEAGWVTDTQYFGPGTRLTVL.

This chain uses TRBV20-1 with TRBJ1-1; no firm D call. Trimming took off 3 bases at V and 3 bases at J, with 14 bases between the two ends. The CDR3 contains 14 residues. The V gene's germline CDR1 is DFQATT and CDR2 SNEGSKA (reference sequence). CDR3 protein: CSASALNDYTEAFF. In nucleotides, the CDR3 is TGCAGTGCTAGTGCTTTAAATGATTACACTGAAGCTTTCTTT.

This clone was recorded once. V usage is TRBV19 and J usage is TRBJ1-5; a possible D gene is TRBD1 (5 bases). Germline V gene data show CDR1 as LNHDA and CDR2 as SQIVND (reference sequence). V lost 1 base and J lost 7, with 14 bases in between. The CDR3 extends over 15 amino acids. The CDR3 protein is CASSIARRGVQPQHF. CDR3 nucleotides: TGTGCCAGTAGTATAGCCCGAAGGGGTGTACAGCCCCAGCATTTT.

J is TRBJ2-5 and V is TRBV20-1; D gene uncertain. This CDR3 comprises 11 residues. Germline CDR1 is DFQATT and CDR2 is SNEGSKA (reference sequence). Deletions cut 3 bases from V and 5 bases from J, with 7 bases between. The CDR3 region is CSASLRETQYF. CDR3 coding DNA: TGCAGTGCTAGCTTGCGGGAGACCCAGTACTTC.

The gene calls are TRBV27 and TRBJ1-5; D is unresolved. The CDR3 spans 14 residues. CDR1 and CDR2 (germline): MNHEY, SMNVEV (reference sequence). Trimming took 5 bases from V and 7 from J, leaving 15 bases between them. CDR3 residues: CASSLEDSGQPQHF. CDR3 bases: TGTGCCAGCAGTCTGGAGGACTCCGGGCAGCCCCAGCATTTT.

The chain joins TRBV4-3 to TRBJ2-5, with TRBD1 as a possible D gene (6 bases). V lost 0 bases and J lost 2, with 10 bases in between. CDR1 is LGHNA, CDR2 YSLEER, per germline. The CDR3 covers 15 residues. The CDR3 loop reads CASSQDVQGQETQYF. In nucleotides, the CDR3 is TGCGCCAGCAGCCAAGACGTGCAGGGGCAAGAGACCCAGTACTTC.

A word on this clone: The identical CDR3 is also encoded by other nucleotide sequences in the sample. The chain employs TRBV6-5 and TRBJ1-1; no firm D call. Trimming took 0 bases from V and 0 from J, leaving 2 bases between them. Per germline, CDR1 MNHEY and CDR2 SVGAGI. This CDR3 spans 13 amino acids. The CDR3, as DNA: TGTGCCAGCAGTTACTCAGTGAACACTGAAGCTTTCTTT. It yields the protein CASSYSVNTEAFF.

The chain has TRBV9 and TRBJ2-2; 11 bases agree with TRBD2. CDR1 is SGDLS and CDR2 is YYNGEE in the germline V gene. The CDR3 is made up of 16 amino acids. The V segment lost 4 bases and the J segment 3 bases; nucleotides outside the gene matches: 5. The CDR3 DNA reads TGTGCCAGCAGCACCCGACTAGCGGGATACACCGGGGAGCTGTTTTTT. It codes for CASSTRLAGYTGELFF.

This clone has a single count. This chain links TRBV5-1 with TRBJ2-2; 7 nucleotides agree with TRBD2. Germline V gene lookup returns CDR1 SGHRS and CDR2 YFSETQ. The J segment lost 6 bases and the V segment lost 4 bases, leaving 9 bases of the junction unmatched. The CDR3 sequence is 15 residues long. The CDR3 region is CASSVGGNTPGELFF. In DNA, the CDR3 is TGCGCCAGCAGCGTGGGGGGGAACACCCCCGGGGAGCTGTTTTTT.

The J gene is TRBJ2-7, the V gene TRBV2; D unclear. Germline V gives CDR1 SNHLY, CDR2 FYNNEI. The CDR3 extends over 13 amino acids. V gave up 1 base and J gave up 6 bases, with 10 bases separating them. In DNA form, the CDR3 reads TGTGCCAGCAGTGAAGGTCGGGCAGGCGAGCAGTACTTC. It translates to CASSEGRAGEQYF.

The chain has TRBV7-9 and TRBJ1-2; D is possibly TRBD1 (6 bases). Per germline, CDR1 SEHNR and CDR2 FQNEAQ (reference sequence). Trimming left V 5 bases short and J 4 bases short, with 14 bases between. The CDR3 loop spans 14 amino acids. The CDR3 sequence is CASSPPVGAYGYTF. The CDR3 bases are TGTGCCAGCAGCCCCCCTGTGGGGGCCTATGGCTACACCTTC.

V gene TRBV6-5 combines with J gene TRBJ1-1; no reliable D call. CDR1 is MNHEY and CDR2 is SVGAGI in the germline V gene. The CDR3 extends over 14 amino acids. Trimming stripped 6 bases from V and 5 bases from J, with 16 bases between. CDR3: CASRIYESGTEAFF. DNA of the CDR3: TGTGCCAGCAGGATCTATGAGTCGGGGACTGAAGCTTTCTTT.

The rearrangement uses TRBV5-1 and TRBJ2-7; D may correspond to TRBD1 or TRBD2 (5 bases each). The V gene lost 2 bases and the J gene lost 6 bases, with 15 bases spanning the gap. The germline V gene has CDR1 SGHRS and CDR2 YFSETQ. The CDR3 covers 14 residues. In nucleotides, the CDR3 is TGCGCCAGCAGCTTCGGGACGCACGGTAGCGAGCAGTACTTC. This gives the protein CASSFGTHGSEQYF.

The chain recombines TRBV28 with TRBJ1-6, with 9 nucleotides matching TRBD1. V lost 7 bases to trimming and J lost 9 bases; unmatched junction nucleotides: 7. This CDR3 comprises 14 residues. Germline-derived CDR1 and CDR2 are MDHEN and SYDVKM. The CDR3 sequence: CASTGGQGRSPLHF. The CDR3 nucleotides are TGTGCCAGCACCGGTGGACAGGGGCGTTCACCCCTCCACTTT.

V is TRBV29-1 and J is TRBJ2-1, with a possible D match to TRBD1 (7 bases). In germline, CDR1 is SQVTM, CDR2 ANQGSEA. The CDR3 sequence is 16 residues long. V gave up 1 base and J gave up 2 bases, with 15 bases separating them. The CDR3 DNA reads TGCAGCGTTGAAGGTGAGAGGAGGGGGCCCTACAATGAGCAGTTCTTC. The encoded protein is CSVEGERRGPYNEQFF.

This chain connects TRBV30 to TRBJ1-2, with a weak D call TRBD1 (5 bases). V was pared by 2 bases and J by 2 bases, with 21 bases between. CDR1 is GTSNPN and CDR2 is SVGIG in the germline V gene (reference sequence). CDR3 length equals 17 residues. The CDR3, as DNA: TGTGCCTGGAGTCAAAGGTTACACAGGCGTAAAAACTATGGCTACACCTTC. Its protein is CAWSQRLHRRKNYGYTF.

V usage is TRBV4-1 and J usage is TRBJ2-5; D assignment may be TRBD1 or TRBD2 (6 bases each). The CDR3 runs 16 residues. Trimming took off 1 base at V and 2 bases at J, with 14 bases between the two ends. Germline assignment: CDR1 MGHRA and CDR2 YSYEKL. The CDR3 DNA reads as TGCGCCAGCAGCCAAGTCGGAGGAGGGGGACAAGAGACCCAGTACTTC. It is translated as CASSQVGGGGQETQYF.

V usage is TRBV5-5 and J usage is TRBJ1-4; D ambiguous. V gave up 1 base and J gave up 0 bases, with 16 bases separating them. CDR1 is SGHKS, CDR2 YYEKEE, per germline (reference sequence). This CDR3 is 18 amino acids long. CDR3 in amino acids: CASSLYFYWRSTNEKLFF. The CDR3, as DNA: TGTGCCAGCAGCTTGTATTTTTATTGGAGGTCAACTAATGAAAAACTGTTTTTT. Variable domain in full (rest from reference TRBV5-5 and TRBJ1-4): DAGVTQSPTHLIKTRGQQVTLRCSPISGHKSVSWYQQVLGQGPQFIFQYYEKEERGRGNFPDRFSARQFPNYSSELNVNALLLGDSALYLCASSLYFYWRSTNEKLFFGSGTQLSVL.

For the CDR3, the DNA is TGCGCCAGCAGCCAAGGGTTGGTGAACACTGAAGCTTTCTTT. Its translation is CASSQGLVNTEAFF. V and J are TRBV4-3 and TRBJ1-1; the D is unclear. The CDR3 spans 14 residues. Germline V CDR1 and CDR2: LGHNA, YSLEER. V lost 1 base and J 0 bases, leaving 6 bases between the germline ends.

This clone was found once. J is TRBJ1-1 and V is TRBV4-3; maybe TRBD1 (5 bases). Germline assignment: CDR1 LGHNA and CDR2 YSLEER. The CDR3 totals 14 residues. Between the trimmed V and J ends, which lost 1 base and 5 bases, there was a span of 11 bases. CDR3 DNA sequence: TGCGCCAGCAGCCAAGTGGAAGGGGAAACTGAAGCTTTCTTT. As protein: CASSQVEGETEAFF.

This clone was recorded only once. The V and J genes are TRBV2 and TRBJ1-2; D is ambiguous. Germline CDR1 is SNHLY and CDR2 is FYNNEI. V was trimmed by 4 bases and J by 3 bases, leaving 9 bases between them. There are 13 residues in the CDR3. The CDR3 here is CASSADVYYGYTF. As DNA, the CDR3 is TGTGCCAGCAGTGCGGACGTATACTATGGCTACACCTTC.

The CDR3 region is CASSYGISAEAFF. As DNA, the CDR3 is TGTGCCAGCAGTTACGGGATCTCGGCTGAAGCTTTCTTT. The chain recombines TRBV6-5 with TRBJ1-1, with D unresolved. Deletions cut 2 bases from V and 6 bases from J, with 10 bases between. Germline V gene data show CDR1 as MNHEY and CDR2 as SVGAGI. This CDR3 contains 13 residues.

This chain connects TRBV6-2 or TRBV6-3 to TRBJ1-4; possibly TRBD1 for D (5 bases). The ends were cut back, 4 bases at V and 0 bases at J, with 12 bases in the middle. CDR3 length: 16 residues. The germline CDR1 and CDR2 sequences are MNHEY and SVGEGT. The CDR3 spells CASSSPDRATNEKLFF. DNA for the CDR3: TGTGCCAGCAGTTCCCCCGACAGAGCAACTAATGAAAAACTGTTTTTT.